A single T cell receptor beta chain is shown here with its context. Antigen specificity is unknown. CD45RA+ naive and CD45RA-negative memory subsets were separated from CD4+ cells. Generated by immunoSEQ multiplex PCR, the TCRdb table keeps only in-frame clones and is missing some. The sample holds approximately 940,000 clones, less than 85% seen once. This sample was taken from a study of shared clonotypes between healthy human individuals. Turning to the study itself: The people who gave samples were a couple of women and three men aged 18 to 49. The study, taken as a whole, reports: Roughly 5% was the fraction of naive CD4 clonotypes found shared across a few donors.

Trimming removed 4 bases at V and 7 bases at J, with 17 bases between. The CDR3 length is 15 residues. CDR1 is SGHNT, CDR2 YYREEE, per germline (reference sequence). The sequencing input was memory CD4+ T cells sorted from blood. The sample's subset: CD45RA-negative fraction. The sequence came from a man aged 18 to 29 in good health. The rearrangement links TRBV5-4 to TRBJ2-2; tentatively, D is TRBD1 (6 bases). In DNA, the CDR3 is TGTGCCAGCAGCGCGTCAGGACAGTTTCACGGGGAGCTGTTTTTT. Translation gives CASSASGQFHGELFF.